This T cell receptor (beta chain) was obtained from a study of shared clonotypes between healthy human individuals (dated by TCRdb to 2020 to 2021). Study-wide context: A few men and a couple of women, aged 18 to 49 years, made up the cohort. For each donor, CD4 naive and CD4 memory were each given three plates, CD8 naive was given two plates, and CD8 memory was given one plate. To estimate repertoire size and how much clonotypes are shared between individuals, the study performed deep sequencing of blood TCR repertoires from roughly five healthy adults. Different laboratories and diverse techniques were used to prepare libraries and sequence TCR repertoires, to increase sequencing depth and limit assay-specific biases. Each donor's leukapheresis produced roughly between about 0.8 and 8.9 billion PBMCs.

As to this clone: Its antigen is not yet known. Per-base quality was not reported, and no clone a single base away is much larger than it.

TCR CDR3 regions were amplified from genomic DNA by multiplex PCR using the deep immunoSEQ assay. Genomic DNA extracted from each cell subset was distributed evenly over all wells of several immunoSEQ 96-well plates, and each plate served as one replicate. For sorted subsets, about 200 ng genomic DNA, equal to tens of thousands of T cell genomes, was loaded into each replicate PCR. Purified libraries were measured with a Qubit 3.0 fluorometer, size-checked on a Bioanalyzer 2100, and measured again with the KAPA Library Quantification kit. Every immunoSEQ 96-well plate was sequenced on a separate single-read 150-cycle Illumina NextSeq 550 flow cell. In the source study's methods: Because only junctional sequences without quality scores were contained in the immunoSEQ output, filtering matching that applied to full-length reads could not be performed. Sequences were annotated with PyIR, a Python wrapper for IgBLAST v1.9, using IMGT germline references to assign V/J genes and CDR3. Reads were removed for weak V/J assignments (E-value above 1e-6), missing CDR3, stop codons, out-of-frame junctions, or ambiguous translated residues. A V3J clonotype was defined by an identical inferred V gene, J gene, and CDR3 amino acid sequence. The percentage overlap between two repertoires was calculated by dividing the number of shared unique clonotypes by the size of the smaller repertoire. Repertoire richness was assessed with RTK rarefaction, the Chao1 estimator, and Recon v2.1 estimates of unobserved clonotypes. For all TCRbeta clonotypes obtained by the gDNA method from four donors, generation probabilities were computed with OLGA. TCRdb retrieved this table from immuneACCESS and kept in-frame rearrangements only. Not all clones are present; in checked studies, unresolved V genes account for under half, and no reason is known for the remainder. The D gene and trimming were derived from the DNA, and the V and J assignments and clone size from that table. This sample holds about 1 million clones; about three quarters were observed only once. Of the sample, 1.4% to 1.5% falls within the top ten clones.

The donors were healthy, HIV-negative adults who had no recently reported acute infections or vaccinations. All donors were Caucasian adults living in Nashville, Tennessee, USA. CD4+ T cells were enriched by magnetic negative selection; naive cells were then positively selected on CD45RA, and the negative fraction formed the memory subset. Blood was collected by leukapheresis, and PBMCs were isolated by Ficoll-Histopaque density gradient centrifugation and then cryopreserved in liquid nitrogen vapor phase. Purity and quantity of every magnetically sorted T cell population were checked by analytical flow cytometry. Genomic DNA was isolated from every sorted fraction and measured by UV absorbance on a Nanodrop 2000c. Study-wide findings and limitations: Larger estimated clonotype richness was generally found for naive subsets than for memory subsets. Sampling was limited to blood, and TCR repertoires in tissue likely differ from TCR repertoires in blood. Even with the large sequencing depth, rarefaction of the sorted-subset datasets indicated that sequencing was incomplete. Higher generation probabilities were observed for clonotypes shared by all four sorted-subset donors than for non-shared clonotypes. Sharing across a handful of donors was observed for about 5% of naive CD4, over 3% of naive CD8, about 2.5% of memory CD4, and over 0.3% of memory CD8 clonotypes. The small number of donors limited the genetic and exposure-history diversity represented. Pairwise subsampling led to the expectation that sequencing depth would affect the degree of clonotype sharing among donors.

The source of this sequence is a man aged 18 to 35 in good health. What was sequenced was memory CD4+ T cells sorted from blood. Reading the label with the study, this specimen's cell subset or site is: CD45RA-negative fraction.

Read as DNA, the sequence is TGTGCCAGCATGGGTTCTCGAGGGAGCTCTGGAAACACCATATATTTT. Translated, it reads CASMGSRGSSGNTIYF. The sequence is built from TRBV28 and TRBJ1-3; no confident D gene assignment can be made. In the germline V gene, CDR1 corresponds to MDHEN and CDR2 to SYDVKM. The junction shows trimming of 7 bases on V and 0 bases on J, plus 16 bases between the germline ends. The CDR3 numbers 16 residues from cysteine through phenylalanine. Here the CDR3 DNA is all that survives: 48 bases in frame from base 1.